This T cell receptor (beta chain) was recovered during a study of blood T cell repertoires in COVID-19. Turning to the study itself: Italy, Spain and the United States were the sources of the convalescent and acute COVID-19 samples. Sources were T cells, B-cell-depleted T cells, or PBMCs; the material itself was cDNA or gDNA.

Germline CDR1 MNHEY, CDR2 SMNVEV (reference sequence). The CDR3 spans 15 residues. Trimming took 2 bases from V and 8 from J; bases not matched to a gene: 8. Cohort assignment relied on participant-reported clinical history. In the original analysis: It was from reference gene primer amplification that nucleated cell counts were estimated. The data were produced by immunoSEQ multiplex PCR, yet TCRdb's version contains in-frame clones alone and is incomplete. The V and J calls and clone size are taken from that table; D and trimming were inferred from the DNA. The sample yields more than 300,000 clones, roughly 86% seen once.

Material for sequencing was PBMCs or T cells enriched from blood (not recorded which). The receptor comes from a man between 35 and 55 years old in a cohort exposed to, infected with or recovered from COVID-19 (not recorded which). The chain has TRBV27 and TRBJ1-4; 7 bases line up with TRBD1. The DNA for the CDR3 is TGTGCCAGCAGTTTAAGGACAGGTCGGTCGGAAAAACTGTTTTTT. Protein: CASSLRTGRSEKLFF.